This T cell receptor (beta chain) originates from a study of human T cells and chemical hapten exposure. The wider study: During the roughly 24-week study period, patients had diphenylcyclopropenone applied to the scalp every week. Patients were mainly female, each with alopecia areata, totalis or universalis.

The V and J ends lost 0 bases and 4 bases respectively, with 3 bases between them. CDR3 size: 12 residues. Germline-derived CDR1 and CDR2 are PRHDT and FYEKMQ (reference sequence). Regarding the study as a whole: No shift was seen in TCRs above 1 in 1000 frequency with DPC sensitization.

One entry per CDR3 protein, called by TCRdb with MiXCR from the RACE reads. This repertoire shows about 90,000 distinct CDR3 sequences, roughly 10% found once; its top ten account for 2.2%. Indicated time point: patch test 1, 2 weeks after DPC sensitization. Treatment in this sample: therapeutic diphenylcyclopropenone sensitization with weekly scalp DPC. Blood draws came first, before each patch test. This clonotype was picked up many times. Its antigen is undetermined. The V call is TRBV13, the J call TRBJ2-5, with D unresolved. The sequences come from whole blood, collected in connection with sensitization to the hapten diphenylcyclopropenone (DPC). The TCR comes from a man aged 40-49 years with alopecia areata. Some clones in this sample may be carry-over from other donors' samples. CDR3 protein: CASSLGRETQYF. The CDR3, as DNA: TGTGCCAGCAGCTTAGGCCGAGAGACCCAGTACTTC.